The 18 T cell receptor beta chains listed next were all sequenced from one sample in a study of cytomegalovirus exposure and HLA in healthy donors. In the PCR, 60 Vbeta and 13 Jbeta primers were used. Some clones are missing from TCRdb's copy, which holds only in-frame ones; the method was immunoSEQ multiplex PCR. The sample carries more than 90,000 clones, more than 75% recorded once. Sequenced: PBMCs. The receptors shown here come from a human donor in good health.

The chain links TRBV7-6 to TRBJ2-7; the match to TRBD1 covers 8 bases. The CDR3 extends over 16 amino acids. The ends lost 0 bases at V and 3 bases at J; junction bases unmatched: 7. CDR1 SGHVS and CDR2 FNYEAQ come from the germline V gene. The CDR3 DNA sequence: TGTGCCAGCAGCTTAGCCGACAGGGGATCTAGCTACGAGCAGTACTTC. As protein: CASSLADRGSSYEQYF.

The chain recombines TRBV5-1 with TRBJ2-7; 7 nucleotides line up with TRBD1. The ends lost 6 bases at V and 2 bases at J; junction bases unmatched: 8. Looked up from germline, CDR1 is SGHRS and CDR2 is YFSETQ. The CDR3 has 14 residues. Here the CDR3 DNA reads TGCGCCAGCACCAACCCCGGGACAGCCTACGAGCAGTACTTC. Translating gives CASTNPGTAYEQYF.

The rearrangement joins TRBV6-5 to TRBJ2-2, with D perhaps TRBD1 (5 bases). With 4 bases removed from V and 5 bases from J, the gap between germline ends came to 8 bases. From germline, CDR1 is MNHEY and CDR2 SVGAGI. The CDR3 spans 13 residues. CDR3 region: CASSWKGTGELFF. CDR3 DNA: TGTGCCAGCAGTTGGAAGGGGACCGGGGAGCTGTTTTTT.

Turning to this clone: Other nucleotide sequences from this sample produce the same CDR3. The chain joins TRBV27 to TRBJ2-7; 7 bases match TRBD1. Germline CDR1 MNHEY, CDR2 SMNVEV (reference sequence). This CDR3 region has 12 residues. J was trimmed by 3 bases and V by 6 bases; bases with no gene match: 2. This CDR3 reads CASRGDSYEQYF. The CDR3 DNA reads TGTGCCAGCAGAGGGGACAGCTACGAGCAGTACTTC.

This rearrangement joins TRBV7-9 to TRBJ1-1; 9 positions match TRBD1. CDR3 length: 14 amino acids. V dropped 2 bases and J dropped 3; count of bases not matched to a gene: 1. Per the germline V gene, CDR1 is SEHNR and CDR2 is FQNEAQ (reference sequence). This CDR3 is CASSLRDRDTEAFF. The CDR3 coding sequence is TGTGCCAGCAGCTTACGGGACAGGGACACTGAAGCTTTCTTT.

For the CDR3, the DNA is TGTGCCAGCTCACCACCGAGGAGGTGGGAGACCCAGTACTTC. It codes for CASSPPRRWETQYF. The V and J genes are TRBV18 and TRBJ2-5, with D perhaps matching TRBD2 (5 bases). Trimming took 0 bases from V and 5 from J, leaving 10 bases between them. This CDR3 is built from 14 residues. CDR1 is KGHSH, CDR2 LQKENI, per germline.

The gene calls are TRBV11-2 and TRBJ2-7, with 15 bases fitting TRBD2. The CDR3 is made up of 19 amino acids. The V gene's germline CDR1 is SGHAT and CDR2 FQNNGV. With V trimmed by 0 bases and J by 6 bases, 12 bases remained unmatched. The CDR3 DNA follows: TGTGCCAGCAGCTTAGAGCTGGGACTAGCGGGAGGAGCTCAAGGCGAGCAGTACTTC. Protein product: CASSLELGLAGGAQGEQYF.

The CDR3 coding sequence is TGTGCCACCCAGACAGGGGGCGTGGGAAACTATGGCTACACCTTC. Translation: CATQTGGVGNYGYTF. The chain joins TRBV10-3 to TRBJ1-2; 10 bases fit TRBD1. Germline loops: CDR1 ENHRY, CDR2 SYGVKD. The CDR3 has 15 residues. V shed 10 bases, J shed 2 bases, and the junction held 10 bases outside the gene matches.

V and J are TRBV5-6 and TRBJ1-2; D remains unclear. Trimming removed 0 bases from V and 2 bases from J, with 5 bases in between. The CDR3 loop spans 13 amino acids. The germline CDR1 and CDR2 sequences are SGHDT and YYEEEE. The CDR3 here is CASSLAGNYGYTF. The CDR3 coding sequence is TGTGCCAGCAGCTTGGCGGGGAACTATGGCTACACCTTC.

CDR3: CATSRAGASYNSPLHF. In DNA form, the CDR3 reads TGTGCCACCAGCAGGGCAGGGGCCTCCTATAATTCACCCCTCCACTTT. This rearrangement joins TRBV15 to TRBJ1-6, with D perhaps TRBD1 (6 bases). V dropped 3 bases and J dropped 0 bases, with 9 bases sitting between them. The CDR3 loop spans 16 amino acids. Germline CDR1 and CDR2: LNHNV and YYDKDF (reference sequence).

This chain joins TRBV6-5 and TRBJ1-5; the D gene is possibly TRBD1 (5 bases). Trimming shortened V by 8 bases and J by 3 bases, and 14 bases separated the two germline ends. Germline V gene data show CDR1 as MNHEY and CDR2 as SVGAGI. The CDR3 extends over 14 amino acids. This chain's CDR3 is CASGGRDPNQPQHF. CDR3 in DNA: TGTGCCAGCGGAGGGCGGGACCCCAATCAGCCCCAGCATTTT.

The chain is built from TRBV9 and TRBJ2-2; D gene uncertain. V dropped 0 bases and J dropped 1 base, with 4 bases sitting between them. Germline V gene sequence: CDR1 SGDLS, CDR2 YYNGEE. CDR3 length equals 14 residues. CDR3: CASSVVENTGELFF. The CDR3 DNA reads TGTGCCAGCAGCGTAGTAGAGAACACCGGGGAGCTGTTTTTT.

The genes are TRBV5-1 and TRBJ2-3; 7 nucleotides agree with TRBD2. The CDR3 covers 15 residues. Trimming at V came to 0 bases and at J to 6 bases, leaving 7 bases not matched to a gene. The germline CDR1 and CDR2 sequences are SGHRS and YFSETQ. The CDR3: CASSLVGTIPDTQYF. CDR3 sequence (DNA): TGCGCCAGCAGCTTGGTAGGGACTATTCCTGATACGCAGTATTTT.

V usage is TRBV4-1 and J usage is TRBJ2-2; 9 nucleotides line up with TRBD2. V gave up 0 bases and J gave up 3 bases; unmatched junction bases: 8. There are 18 residues in the CDR3. The germline CDR1 and CDR2 sequences are MGHRA and YSYEKL. CDR3 bases: TGCGCCAGCAGCCAAGATCTGCTAGCGGGATTCTACACCGGGGAGCTGTTTTTT. This translates into CASSQDLLAGFYTGELFF.

This clone was counted a few times. The chain couples TRBV10-1 to TRBJ2-2; D is unresolved. V lost 1 base to trimming and J lost 5 bases, with 14 bases between them. This CDR3 is 16 amino acids long. From germline, CDR1 is WNHNN and CDR2 SYGVQD (reference sequence). The CDR3 sequence is CASSEFRDGGTGELFF. The CDR3 nucleotides read TGCGCCAGCAGTGAGTTTCGTGACGGCGGAACCGGGGAGCTGTTTTTT.

This clone was counted a single time. The chain has TRBV6-1 and TRBJ2-7; TRBD1 matches at 10 bases. This CDR3 spans 14 amino acids. Germline V gene sequence: CDR1 MNHNS, CDR2 SASEGT. Trimming took 6 bases from V and 0 from J; bases not matched to a gene: 2. CDR3 nucleotide sequence: TGTGCCAGCAGAGGACAGGGGGGCTCCTACGAGCAGTACTTC. Translated, it gives CASRGQGGSYEQYF.

V gene TRBV9 combines with J gene TRBJ1-2; weak D call: TRBD1 (5 bases). Trimming stripped 0 bases from V and 5 bases from J, with 17 bases between. This CDR3 spans 16 amino acids. The germline gives CDR1 SGDLS, CDR2 YYNGEE. For the CDR3, the DNA is TGTGCCAGCAGCGTAGCTCTGGGGGAGGTCGAATATGGCTACACCTTC. Its translation is CASSVALGEVEYGYTF.

This clone has a handful of counts. The V gene is TRBV7-8, the J gene TRBJ2-3; tentatively, D is TRBD1 (6 bases). Germline-derived CDR1 and CDR2 are SGHVS and FQNEAQ. Trimming took 5 bases from V and 2 from J, leaving 17 bases between them. There are 16 residues in the CDR3. This CDR3 reads CASSPQTGFSTDTQYF. In DNA, the CDR3 is TGTGCCAGCAGCCCACAGACAGGTTTTTCCACAGATACGCAGTATTTT.